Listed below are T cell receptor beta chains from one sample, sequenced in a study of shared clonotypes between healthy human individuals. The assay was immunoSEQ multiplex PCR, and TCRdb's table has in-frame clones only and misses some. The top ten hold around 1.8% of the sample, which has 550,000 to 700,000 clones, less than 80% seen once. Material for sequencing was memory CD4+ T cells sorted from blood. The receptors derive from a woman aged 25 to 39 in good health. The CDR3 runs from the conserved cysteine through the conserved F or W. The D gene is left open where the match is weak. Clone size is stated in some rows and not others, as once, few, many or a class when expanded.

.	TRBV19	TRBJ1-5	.	CASSTTTQGSNQPQHF	TGTGCCAGTAGTACCACAACCCAGGGGAGCAATCAGCCCCAGCATTTT
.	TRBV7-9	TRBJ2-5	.	CASSPGRDQETQYF	TGTGCCAGCAGCCCAGGAAGGGATCAAGAGACCCAGTACTTC
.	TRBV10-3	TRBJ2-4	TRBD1	CAISEGGRTPNIQYF	TGTGCCATCAGTGAAGGGGGCAGGACACCAAACATTCAGTACTTC
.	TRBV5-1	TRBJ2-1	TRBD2	CASSPSSGGYNEQFF	TGCGCCAGCAGCCCTAGTAGCGGGGGATACAATGAGCAGTTCTTC
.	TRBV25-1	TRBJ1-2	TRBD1	CASSEYEGASGYTF	TGTGCCAGCAGTGAATACGAGGGGGCGAGCGGCTACACCTTC
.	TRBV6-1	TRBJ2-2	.	CATSWGSGNTGELFF	TGTGCCACCTCGTGGGGTAGCGGAAACACCGGGGAGCTGTTTTTT
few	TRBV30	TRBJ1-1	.	CAWSVGVGGAFF	TGTGCCTGGAGTGTGGGCGTCGGGGGAGCTTTCTTT
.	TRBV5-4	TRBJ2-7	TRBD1	CASSKDRGAEQYF	TGTGCCAGCAGCAAGGACAGGGGCGCCGAGCAGTACTTC
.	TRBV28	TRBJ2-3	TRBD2	CASSLTAGVAGADTQYF	TGTGCCAGCAGTTTAACGGCCGGGGTAGCGGGAGCAGATACGCAGTATTTT
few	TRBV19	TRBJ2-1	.	CASSIQYNEQFF	TGTGCCAGTAGTATACAGTACAATGAGCAGTTCTTC
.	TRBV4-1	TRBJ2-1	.	CASSQGEYSYNEQFF	TGCGCCAGCAGCCAAGGGGAGTACTCCTACAATGAGCAGTTCTTC
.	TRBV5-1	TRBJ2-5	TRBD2	CASSLSTSGAETQYF	TGCGCCAGCAGCTTGTCGACTAGCGGGGCGGAGACCCAGTACTTC
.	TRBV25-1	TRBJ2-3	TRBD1	CASSVTGVGDTQYF	TGTGCCAGCAGTGTGACAGGGGTTGGAGATACGCAGTATTTT
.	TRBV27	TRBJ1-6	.	CASSLRHRDSPLHF	TGTGCCAGCAGTCTCCGACACAGGGATTCACCCCTCCACTTT
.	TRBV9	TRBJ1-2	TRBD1	CASSAGQGPNYGYTF	TGTGCCAGCAGCGCAGGACAGGGCCCTAACTATGGCTACACCTTC
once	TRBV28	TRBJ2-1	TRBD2	CASSQSGSSYNEQFF	TGTGCCAGCAGCCAGAGCGGGAGCTCCTACAATGAGCAGTTCTTC
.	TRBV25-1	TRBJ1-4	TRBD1	CASSGGQLAGNEKLFF	TGTGCCAGCAGTGGGGGACAGCTGGCCGGTAATGAAAAACTGTTTTTT
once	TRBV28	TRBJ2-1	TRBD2	CASSKLAYRFNEQFF	TGTGCCAGCAGCAAACTAGCGTACCGATTCAATGAGCAGTTCTTC
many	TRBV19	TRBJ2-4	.	CASSLPDRKNIQYF	TGTGCCAGTAGTCTGCCGGACAGAAAAAACATTCAGTACTTC
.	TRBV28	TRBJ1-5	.	CASSGGRNQPQHF	TGTGCCAGCAGCGGGGGCCGCAATCAGCCCCAGCATTTT
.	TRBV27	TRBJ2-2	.	CASSERLTTGELFF	TGTGCCAGCAGCGAGCGACTGACCACCGGGGAGCTGTTTTTT
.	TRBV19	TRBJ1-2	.	CASSIRSNYGYTF	TGTGCCAGTAGTATACGGAGCAACTATGGCTACACCTTC